The T cell receptor beta chain described here comes from a study of control samples from healthy donors and cancer patients. This clone was counted a few times. Profiling relied on immunoSEQ multiplex PCR, and the TCRdb table lists in-frame clones only, not all of them. The data contain about 80,000 clones, approximately 82% of them singletons. Per the germline V gene, CDR1 is LNHNV and CDR2 is YYDKDF (reference sequence). CDR3 length: 17 amino acids. V was cut by 1 base and J by 5 bases, with 20 bases left in between. This receptor was identified in a man aged 55 to 69 with head and neck cancer. The sequencing input was PBMCs. The chain has TRBV15 and TRBJ1-1, with D possibly matching TRBD1 (5 bases). DNA of the CDR3: TGTGCCACCAGCAGAGCCTTTGGGGGTGAGCGAGGGACTGAAGCTTTCTTT. Residues: CATSRAFGGERGTEAFF.